The 13 T cell receptor beta chains in this list originate from one sample, sequenced in a study of shared clonotypes between healthy human individuals. Naivety among CD8 cells was defined by CD45RO negativity and positive CCR7 selection, thereby excluding terminally differentiated effector memory CD45RA+ cells. The method was immunoSEQ multiplex PCR; TCRdb's version includes in-frame clones alone and lacks a portion of them. The sample holds under 850,000 clones, almost 95% seen once. The specimen was naive CD8+ T cells sorted from blood. Source of these receptors: a man younger than 45 in good health.

This clone has just one count. This rearrangement joins TRBV29-1 to TRBJ1-1; TRBD1 matches at 11 bases. CDR3 length: 16 residues. Germline V gene sequence: CDR1 SQVTM, CDR2 ANQGSEA. V gave up 0 bases and J gave up 4 bases; unmatched junction bases: 7. This CDR3 reads CSVEDRDRGVFTEAFF. CDR3 bases: TGCAGCGTTGAAGATCGGGACAGGGGGGTCTTCACTGAAGCTTTCTTT. The full variable domain, with the rest looked up from reference TRBV29-1 and TRBJ1-1, is SAVISQKPSRDICQRGTSLTIQCQVDSQVTMMFWYRQQPGQSLTLIATANQGSEATYESGFVIDKFPISRPNLTFSTLTVSNMSPEDSSIYLCSVEDRDRGVFTEAFFGQGTRLTVV.

This clone came up once. The J gene is TRBJ1-4, the V gene TRBV15; TRBD1 is a possible D gene (6 bases). With 0 bases removed from V and 8 bases from J, the gap between germline ends came to 16 bases. This CDR3 contains 16 residues. The germline gives CDR1 LNHNV, CDR2 YYDKDF (reference sequence). CDR3 protein: CATSRDTGTGWEKLFF. The CDR3 nucleotides are TGTGCCACCAGCAGAGACACAGGGACCGGATGGGAAAAACTGTTTTTT.

The chain links TRBV2 to TRBJ2-5, with D perhaps given as TRBD1 or TRBD2 (5 bases each). Germline CDR1 is SNHLY and CDR2 is FYNNEI. Trimming shortened V by 4 bases and J by 2 bases, and 14 bases separated the two germline ends. The CDR3 totals 15 residues. CDR3 DNA: TGTGCCAGCAGTGGGGGGTCCTGGACTCAAGAGACCCAGTACTTC. Translation: CASSGGSWTQETQYF.

This chain connects TRBV29-1 to TRBJ2-7; 11 bases are shared with TRBD2. V trimming: 1 base; J trimming: 4 bases; junction bases outside the gene matches: 3. Germline V gives CDR1 SQVTM, CDR2 ANQGSEA. The CDR3 has 14 residues. The CDR3: CSVEVVAGGYEQYF. DNA of the CDR3: TGCAGCGTTGAAGTAGTAGCGGGAGGGTACGAGCAGTACTTC.

V usage is TRBV10-3 and J usage is TRBJ2-7; D is unresolved. Germline V gene data show CDR1 as ENHRY and CDR2 as SYGVKD. Trimming cost V 0 bases and J 7 bases, with 10 bases left between them. The CDR3 runs 13 residues. The CDR3 nucleotides read TGTGCCATCAGTGAGTCGGTCACCAAGGAGCAGTACTTC. This codes for CAISESVTKEQYF.

V and J are TRBV6-5 and TRBJ1-5; D ambiguous. Germline V gene lookup returns CDR1 MNHEY and CDR2 SVGAGI. The CDR3 contains 14 residues. Trimming removed 5 bases at V and 0 bases at J, with 8 bases between. CDR3 loop: CASSNENSNQPQHF. CDR3 coding DNA: TGTGCCAGCAGTAACGAGAATAGCAATCAGCCCCAGCATTTT.

This chain links TRBV25-1 with TRBJ2-7; 7 bases align to TRBD2. Per germline, CDR1 MGHDK and CDR2 SYGVNS. Losses at the gene ends were 7 bases for V and 2 bases for J; bases not matched to a gene: 2. This CDR3 has 12 amino acids. This CDR3 is CASTGLAYEQYF. In nucleotides, the CDR3 is TGTGCCAGCACCGGACTAGCCTACGAGCAGTACTTC.

The rearrangement uses TRBV6-4 and TRBJ1-6; D possibly corresponds to TRBD1 (5 bases). Trimming took off 6 bases at V and 5 bases at J, with 11 bases between the two ends. The CDR3 spans 14 residues. Germline V gene sequence: CDR1 MRHNA, CDR2 SNTAGT. CDR3 in DNA: TGTGCCAGCAGCCCCGGGGCTGATAATTCACCCCTCCACTTT. Translation: CASSPGADNSPLHF.

The chain links TRBV11-2 to TRBJ2-2; 12 nucleotides line up with TRBD2. This CDR3 has 17 amino acids. CDR1 SGHAT and CDR2 FQNNGV come from the germline V gene. With 1 base clipped from V and 6 bases from J, the junction kept 6 bases outside the gene matches. The CDR3, as DNA: TGTGCCAGCAGCTTAGGGGTTACTAGCGGGAGGTCCGGGGAGCTGTTTTTT. Amino acid sequence: CASSLGVTSGRSGELFF.

This clone was found once. The rearrangement links TRBV6-4 to TRBJ1-5, with 7 bases that match TRBD1. The CDR3 length is 16 residues. V was clipped by 6 bases and J by 3 bases; unmatched bases: 11. Germline V lookup: CDR1 MRHNA, CDR2 SNTAGT. The CDR3 reads CASSDPPGQLNQPQHF. The CDR3 coding sequence is TGTGCCAGCAGCGACCCACCGGGACAGCTCAATCAGCCCCAGCATTTT.

The DNA for the CDR3 is TGTGCCAGCAGTTACGGGCAGGGTGTTACGGAGACCCAGTACTTC. This gives the protein CASSYGQGVTETQYF. The chain combines TRBV6-5 with TRBJ2-5, with D possibly being TRBD1 (5 bases). CDR3 size: 15 residues. CDR1 MNHEY and CDR2 SVGAGI come from the germline V gene. V lost 2 bases and J 5 bases, leaving 15 bases between the germline ends.

The J gene is TRBJ2-7, the V gene TRBV11-2, with a weak D call TRBD1 (6 bases). V shed 4 bases and J shed 4 bases, with 14 bases lying between them. Germline V lookup: CDR1 SGHAT, CDR2 FQNNGV. The CDR3 length is 14 residues. The CDR3 sequence is CASSSLRGTYEQYF. DNA for the CDR3: TGTGCCAGCAGCTCACTAAGGGGGACGTACGAGCAGTACTTC.

The chain links TRBV9 to TRBJ1-3, with unresolved D. The CDR3 is 16 amino acids. The germline V gene has CDR1 SGDLS and CDR2 YYNGEE. Trimming stripped 4 bases from V and 0 bases from J, with 14 bases between. In nucleotides, the CDR3 is TGTGCCAGCAGCCTCCAAGCCAAGGGCTCTGGAAACACCATATATTTT. Amino acids: CASSLQAKGSGNTIYF.